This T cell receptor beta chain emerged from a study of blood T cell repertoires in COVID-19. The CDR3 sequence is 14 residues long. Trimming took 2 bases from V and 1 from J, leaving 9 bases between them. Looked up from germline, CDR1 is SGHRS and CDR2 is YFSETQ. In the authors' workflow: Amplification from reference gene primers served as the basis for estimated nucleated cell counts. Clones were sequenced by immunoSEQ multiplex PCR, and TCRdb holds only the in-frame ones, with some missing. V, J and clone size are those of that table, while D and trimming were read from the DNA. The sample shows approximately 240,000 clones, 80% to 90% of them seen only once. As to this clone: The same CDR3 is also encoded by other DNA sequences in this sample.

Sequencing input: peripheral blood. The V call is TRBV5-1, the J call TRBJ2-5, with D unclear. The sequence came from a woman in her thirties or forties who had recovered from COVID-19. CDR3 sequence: CASSFGRGQETQYF. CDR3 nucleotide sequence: TGCGCCAGCAGCTTCGGTCGCGGCCAAGAGACCCAGTACTTC.